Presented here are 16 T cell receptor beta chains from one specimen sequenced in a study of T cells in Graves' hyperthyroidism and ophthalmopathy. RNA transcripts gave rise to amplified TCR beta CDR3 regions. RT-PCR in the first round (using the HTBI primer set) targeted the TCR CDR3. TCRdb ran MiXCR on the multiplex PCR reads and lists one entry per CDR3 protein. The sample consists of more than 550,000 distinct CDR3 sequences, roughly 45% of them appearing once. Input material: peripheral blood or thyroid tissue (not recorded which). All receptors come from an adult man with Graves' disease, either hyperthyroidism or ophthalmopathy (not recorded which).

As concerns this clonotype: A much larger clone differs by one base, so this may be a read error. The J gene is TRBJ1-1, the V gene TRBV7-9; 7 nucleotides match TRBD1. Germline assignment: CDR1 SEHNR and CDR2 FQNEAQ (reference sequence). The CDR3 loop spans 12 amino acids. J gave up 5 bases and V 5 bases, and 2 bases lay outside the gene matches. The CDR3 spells CASSVQGTEAFF. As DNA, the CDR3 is TGTGCCAGCAGCGTACAGGGGACTGAAGCTTTCTTT.

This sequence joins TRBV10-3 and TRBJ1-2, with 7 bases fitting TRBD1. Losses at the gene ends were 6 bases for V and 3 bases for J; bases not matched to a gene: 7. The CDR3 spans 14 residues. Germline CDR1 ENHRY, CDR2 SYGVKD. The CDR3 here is CAIRDNGTDYGYTF. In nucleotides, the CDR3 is TGTGCCATCAGAGATAACGGGACAGACTATGGCTACACCTTC.

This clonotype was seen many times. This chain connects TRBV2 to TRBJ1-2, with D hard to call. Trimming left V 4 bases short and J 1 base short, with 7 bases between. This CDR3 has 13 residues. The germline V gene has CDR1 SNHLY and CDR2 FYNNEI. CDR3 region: CASSAKHNYGYTF. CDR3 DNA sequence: TGTGCCAGCAGTGCCAAGCATAACTATGGCTACACCTTC. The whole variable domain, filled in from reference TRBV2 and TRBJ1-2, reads EPEVTQTPSHQVTQMGQEVILRCVPISNHLYFYWYRQILGQKVEFLVSFYNNEISEKSEIFDDQFSVERPDGSNFTLKIRSTKLEDSAMYFCASSAKHNYGYTFGSGTRLTVV.

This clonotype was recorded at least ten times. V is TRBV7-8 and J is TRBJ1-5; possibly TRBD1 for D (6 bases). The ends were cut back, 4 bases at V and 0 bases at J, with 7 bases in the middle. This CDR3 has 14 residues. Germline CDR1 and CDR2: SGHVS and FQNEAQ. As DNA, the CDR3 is TGTGCCAGCAGCTCAGGGGATAGCAATCAGCCCCAGCATTTT. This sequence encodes CASSSGDSNQPQHF.

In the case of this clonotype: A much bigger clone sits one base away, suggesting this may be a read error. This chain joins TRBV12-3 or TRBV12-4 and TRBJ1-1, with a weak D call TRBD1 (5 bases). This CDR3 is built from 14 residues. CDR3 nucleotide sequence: TGTGCCAGCAGTTTACAGGGCTTTTCGACTGAAGCTTCCTTT. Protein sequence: CASSLQGFSTEASF.

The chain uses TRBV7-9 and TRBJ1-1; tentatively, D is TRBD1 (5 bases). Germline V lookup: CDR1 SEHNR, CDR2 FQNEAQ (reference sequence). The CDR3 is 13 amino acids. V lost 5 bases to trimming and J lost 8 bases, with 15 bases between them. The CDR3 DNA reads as TGTGCCAGCAGCCTCGCGGGGGGGGAAGAAGCTTTCTTT. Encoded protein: CASSLAGGEEAFF.

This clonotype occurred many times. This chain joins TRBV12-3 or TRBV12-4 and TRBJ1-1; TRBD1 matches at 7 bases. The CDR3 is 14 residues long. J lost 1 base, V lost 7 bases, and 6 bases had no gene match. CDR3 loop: CASKSYRGNTEAFF. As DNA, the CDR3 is TGTGCCAGCAAATCGTACAGGGGGAACACTGAAGCTTTCTTT.

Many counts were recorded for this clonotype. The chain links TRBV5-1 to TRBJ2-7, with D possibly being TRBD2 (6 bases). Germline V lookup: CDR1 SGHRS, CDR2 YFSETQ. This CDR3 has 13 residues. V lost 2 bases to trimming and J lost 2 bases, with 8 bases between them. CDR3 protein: CASSFGGTYEQYF. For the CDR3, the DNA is TGCGCCAGCAGCTTTGGGGGGACCTACGAGCAGTACTTC. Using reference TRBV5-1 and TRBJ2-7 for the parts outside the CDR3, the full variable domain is KAGVTQTPRYLIKTRGQQVTLSCSPISGHRSVSWYQQTPGQGLQFLFEYFSETQRNKGNFPGRFSGRQFSNSRSEMNVSTLELGDSALYLCASSFGGTYEQYFGPGTRLTVT.

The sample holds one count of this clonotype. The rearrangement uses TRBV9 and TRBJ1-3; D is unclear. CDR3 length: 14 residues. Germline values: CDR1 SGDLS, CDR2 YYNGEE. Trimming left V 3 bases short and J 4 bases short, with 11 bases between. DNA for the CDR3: TGTGCCAGCAGCGCAACTGGCTGGGGAAACACCATATATTTT. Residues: CASSATGWGNTIYF.

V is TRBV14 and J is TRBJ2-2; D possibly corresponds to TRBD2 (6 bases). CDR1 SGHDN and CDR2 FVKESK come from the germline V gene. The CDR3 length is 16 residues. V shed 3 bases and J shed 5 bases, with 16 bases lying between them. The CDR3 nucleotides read TGTGCCAGCAGCCAGGGTCAACTAGCTGTTACCGGGGAGCTGTTTTTT. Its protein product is CASSQGQLAVTGELFF.

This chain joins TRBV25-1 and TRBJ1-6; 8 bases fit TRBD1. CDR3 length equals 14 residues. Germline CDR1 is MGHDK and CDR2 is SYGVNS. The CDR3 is CASPDRVGNSPLHF. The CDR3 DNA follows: TGTGCTTCCCCGGACAGGGTGGGAAATTCACCCCTCCACTTT.

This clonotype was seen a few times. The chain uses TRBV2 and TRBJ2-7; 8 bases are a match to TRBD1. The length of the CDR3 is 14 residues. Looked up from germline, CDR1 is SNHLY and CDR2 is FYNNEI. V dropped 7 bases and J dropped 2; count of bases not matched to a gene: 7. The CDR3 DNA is TGTGCCAGCAAGAGACAGGGGCCCGCCTACGAGCAGTACTTC. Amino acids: CASKRQGPAYEQYF.

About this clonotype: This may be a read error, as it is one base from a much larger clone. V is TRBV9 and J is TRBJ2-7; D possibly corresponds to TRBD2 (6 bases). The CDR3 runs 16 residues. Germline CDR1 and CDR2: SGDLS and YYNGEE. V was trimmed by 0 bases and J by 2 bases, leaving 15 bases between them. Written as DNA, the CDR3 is TGTGCCAGCAGCGTAGGGGGCGGGAATATGCCCTACGAGCAGTACTTC. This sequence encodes CASSVGGGNMPYEQYF.

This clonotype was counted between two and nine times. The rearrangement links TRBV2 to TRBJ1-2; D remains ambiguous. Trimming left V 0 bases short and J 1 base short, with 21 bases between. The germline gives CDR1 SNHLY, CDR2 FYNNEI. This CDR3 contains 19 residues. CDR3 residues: CASSEATFLPPDLNYGYTF. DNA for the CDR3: TGTGCCAGCAGTGAAGCGACATTTCTCCCTCCCGATCTTAACTATGGCTACACCTTC. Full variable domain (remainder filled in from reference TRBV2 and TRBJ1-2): EPEVTQTPSHQVTQMGQEVILRCVPISNHLYFYWYRQILGQKVEFLVSFYNNEISEKSEIFDDQFSVERPDGSNFTLKIRSTKLEDSAMYFCASSEATFLPPDLNYGYTFGSGTRLTVV.

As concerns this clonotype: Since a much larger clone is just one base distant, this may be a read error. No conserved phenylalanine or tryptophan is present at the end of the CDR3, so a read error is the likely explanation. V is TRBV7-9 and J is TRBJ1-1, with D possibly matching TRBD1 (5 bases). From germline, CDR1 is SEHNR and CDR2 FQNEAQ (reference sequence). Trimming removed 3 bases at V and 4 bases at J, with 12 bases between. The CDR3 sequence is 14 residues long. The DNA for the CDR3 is TGTGCCAGCAGCTTGGGGGGACGGGGCACTGAAGCTTTCCTT. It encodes CASSLGGRGTEAFL.

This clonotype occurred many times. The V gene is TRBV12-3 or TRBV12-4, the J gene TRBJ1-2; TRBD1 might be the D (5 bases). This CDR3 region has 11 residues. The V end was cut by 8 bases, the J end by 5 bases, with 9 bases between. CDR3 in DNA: TGTGCCAGCGGTCGACAGTATGGCTACACCTTC. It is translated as CASGRQYGYTF.